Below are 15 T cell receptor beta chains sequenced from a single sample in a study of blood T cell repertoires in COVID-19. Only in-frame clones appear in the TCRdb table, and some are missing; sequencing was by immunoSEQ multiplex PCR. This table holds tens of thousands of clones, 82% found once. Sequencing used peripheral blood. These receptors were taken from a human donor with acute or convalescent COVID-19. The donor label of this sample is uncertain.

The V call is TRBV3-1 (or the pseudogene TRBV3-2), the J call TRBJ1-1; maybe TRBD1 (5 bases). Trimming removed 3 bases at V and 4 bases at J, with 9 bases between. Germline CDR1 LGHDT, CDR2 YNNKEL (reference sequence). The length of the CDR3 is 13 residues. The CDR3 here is CASSHRVGTEAFF. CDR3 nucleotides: TGTGCCAGCAGCCACAGGGTTGGCACTGAAGCTTTCTTT.

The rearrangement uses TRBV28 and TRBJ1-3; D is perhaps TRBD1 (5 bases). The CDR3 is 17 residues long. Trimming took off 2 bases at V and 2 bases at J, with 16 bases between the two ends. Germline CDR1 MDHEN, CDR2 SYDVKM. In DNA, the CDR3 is TGTGCCAGCAGTTTACCTCTGGGGGGGTCTACTGGAAACACCATATATTTT. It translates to CASSLPLGGSTGNTIYF.

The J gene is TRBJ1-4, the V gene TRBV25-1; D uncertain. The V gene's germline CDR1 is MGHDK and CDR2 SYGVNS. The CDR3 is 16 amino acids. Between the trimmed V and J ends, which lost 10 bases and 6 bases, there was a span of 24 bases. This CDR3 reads CATACPLSVRDEKLFF. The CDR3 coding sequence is TGTGCCACCGCATGTCCTCTAAGTGTGAGGGATGAAAAACTGTTTTTT.

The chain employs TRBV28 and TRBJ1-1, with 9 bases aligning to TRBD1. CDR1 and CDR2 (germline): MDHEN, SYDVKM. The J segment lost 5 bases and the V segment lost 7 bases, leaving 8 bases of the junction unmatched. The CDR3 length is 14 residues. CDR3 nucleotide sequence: TGTGCCAGCAACAGACAGGGGGAATATACTGAAGCTTTCTTT. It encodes CASNRQGEYTEAFF.

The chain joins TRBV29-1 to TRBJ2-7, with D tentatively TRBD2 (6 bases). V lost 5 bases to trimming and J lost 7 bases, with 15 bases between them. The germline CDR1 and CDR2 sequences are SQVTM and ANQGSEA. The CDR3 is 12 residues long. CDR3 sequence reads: CSVSRGREEQYF. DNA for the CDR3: TGCAGCGTTTCGCGGGGCAGGGAGGAGCAGTACTTC.

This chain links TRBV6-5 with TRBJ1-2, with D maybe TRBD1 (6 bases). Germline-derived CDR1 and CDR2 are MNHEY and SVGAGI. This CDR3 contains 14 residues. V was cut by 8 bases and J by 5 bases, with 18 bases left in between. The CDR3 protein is CASGEQGLGYGYTF. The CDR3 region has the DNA TGTGCCAGCGGAGAACAGGGATTGGGTTATGGCTACACCTTC.

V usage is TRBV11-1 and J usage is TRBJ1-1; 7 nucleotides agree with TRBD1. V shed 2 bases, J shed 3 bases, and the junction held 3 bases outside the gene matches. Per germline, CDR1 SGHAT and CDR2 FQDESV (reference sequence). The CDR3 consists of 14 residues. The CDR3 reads CASSLTQGYTEAFF. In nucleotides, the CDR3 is TGTGCCAGCAGCTTAACACAGGGGTACACTGAAGCTTTCTTT.

The CDR3 bases are TGCAGCGTTAAGACAGGGGACTATGGCTACACCTTC. Translated, it gives CSVKTGDYGYTF. V usage is TRBV29-1 and J usage is TRBJ1-2; 8 bases are shared with TRBD1. The CDR3 contains 12 residues. In germline, CDR1 is SQVTM, CDR2 ANQGSEA. Trimming took 5 bases from V and 3 from J; bases not matched to a gene: 2.

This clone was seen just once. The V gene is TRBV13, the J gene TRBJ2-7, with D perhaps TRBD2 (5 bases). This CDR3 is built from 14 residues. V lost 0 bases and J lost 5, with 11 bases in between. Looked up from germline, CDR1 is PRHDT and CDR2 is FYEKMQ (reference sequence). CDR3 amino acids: CASSLGDSPHEQYF. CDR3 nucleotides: TGTGCCAGCAGCTTAGGGGACTCACCCCACGAGCAGTACTTC.

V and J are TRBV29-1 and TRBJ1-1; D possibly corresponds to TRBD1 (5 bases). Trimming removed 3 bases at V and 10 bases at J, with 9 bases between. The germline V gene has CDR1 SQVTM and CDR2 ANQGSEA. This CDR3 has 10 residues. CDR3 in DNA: TGCAGCGTTGAGCGGGGGAGAGCTTTCTTT. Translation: CSVERGRAFF.

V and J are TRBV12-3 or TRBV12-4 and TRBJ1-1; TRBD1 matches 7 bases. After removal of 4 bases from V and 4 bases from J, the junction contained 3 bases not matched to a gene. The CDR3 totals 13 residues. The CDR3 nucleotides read TGTGCCAGCAGTTCCCCAGGGGGCACTGAAGCTTTCTTT. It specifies CASSSPGGTEAFF.

This CDR3 reads CASSPSGGSGANVLTF. The CDR3 coding sequence is TGTGCCAGCTCACCTTCGGGGGGGTCTGGGGCCAACGTCCTGACTTTC. The V and J genes are TRBV18 and TRBJ2-6; 8 bases align to TRBD2. After removal of 3 bases from V and 1 base from J, the junction contained 2 bases not matched to a gene. CDR3 length: 16 residues. CDR1 is KGHSH, CDR2 LQKENI, per germline.

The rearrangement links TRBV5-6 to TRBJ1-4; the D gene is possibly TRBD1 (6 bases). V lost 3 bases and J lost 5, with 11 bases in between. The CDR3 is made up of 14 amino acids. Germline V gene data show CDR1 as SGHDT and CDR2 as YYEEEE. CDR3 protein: CASSYDRRNEKLFF. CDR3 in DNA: TGTGCCAGCAGCTACGACAGGAGGAATGAAAAACTGTTTTTT.

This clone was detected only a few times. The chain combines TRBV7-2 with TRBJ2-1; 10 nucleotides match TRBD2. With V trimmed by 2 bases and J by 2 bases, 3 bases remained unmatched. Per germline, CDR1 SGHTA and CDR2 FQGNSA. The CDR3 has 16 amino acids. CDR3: CASSLQSGGAYNEQFF. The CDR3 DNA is TGTGCCAGCAGCTTACAAAGCGGGGGGGCCTACAATGAGCAGTTCTTC.

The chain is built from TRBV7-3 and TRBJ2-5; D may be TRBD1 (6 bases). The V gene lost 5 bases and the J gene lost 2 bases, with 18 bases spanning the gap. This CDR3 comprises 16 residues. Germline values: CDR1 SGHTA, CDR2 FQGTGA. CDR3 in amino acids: CASSPNYGQGQETQYF. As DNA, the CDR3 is TGTGCCAGCAGCCCGAATTATGGGCAGGGGCAAGAGACCCAGTACTTC.